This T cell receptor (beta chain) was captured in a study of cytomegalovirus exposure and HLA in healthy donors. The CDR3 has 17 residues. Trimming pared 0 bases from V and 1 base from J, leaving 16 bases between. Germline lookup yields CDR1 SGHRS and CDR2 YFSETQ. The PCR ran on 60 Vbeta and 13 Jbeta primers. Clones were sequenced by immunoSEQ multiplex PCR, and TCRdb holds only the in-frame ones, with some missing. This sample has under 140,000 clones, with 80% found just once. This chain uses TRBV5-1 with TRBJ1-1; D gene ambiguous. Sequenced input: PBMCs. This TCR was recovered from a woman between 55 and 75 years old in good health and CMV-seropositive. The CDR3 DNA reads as TGCGCCAGCAGCTTGGCTGGTTCGGGGTTCGGGAACACTGAAGCTTTCTTT. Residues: CASSLAGSGFGNTEAFF.